These 7 T cell receptor beta chains were all obtained from the same sample, sequenced in a study of T cell clonotyping in hematopoietic cell transplantation. The repertoire was sequenced with immunoSEQ multiplex PCR; TCRdb's copy has only in-frame clones and lacks some. The table has 3,500 to 4,500 clones, roughly 70% seen once. Sample: PBMCs, taken 100 days after allogeneic stem cell transplant. The receptors were gathered from a male patient between 60 and 69 years old who had an allogeneic stem cell transplant, so the T cells may come from the graft donor. Some clones in this sample may be carry-over from other donors' samples.

This clone was seen only once. The chain recombines TRBV11-2 with TRBJ2-6; D gene unclear. Germline lookup yields CDR1 SGHAT and CDR2 FQNNGV. The V end lost 0 bases, the J end lost 0 bases, and 9 bases lay between the germline ends. This CDR3 contains 17 residues. The CDR3 sequence is CASSLEPAYSGANVLTF. CDR3 nucleotides: TGTGCCAGCAGCTTAGAACCAGCGTACTCTGGGGCCAACGTCCTGACTTTC. Filled out from reference TRBV11-2 and TRBJ2-6, the complete variable domain reads EAGVAQSPRYKIIEKRQSVAFWCNPISGHATLYWYQQILGQGPKLLIQFQNNGVVDDSQLPKDRFSAERLKGVDSTLKIQPAKLEDSAVYLCASSLEPAYSGANVLTFGAGSRLTVL.

This clone has more than one count but fewer than ten. J is TRBJ1-1 and V is TRBV30; D gene uncertain. Trimming stripped 2 bases from V and 5 bases from J, with 15 bases between. This CDR3 is built from 14 residues. The germline V gene has CDR1 GTSNPN and CDR2 SVGIG (reference sequence). CDR3 in amino acids: CAWSLNLVFTEAFF. CDR3 bases: TGTGCCTGGAGTCTAAACCTGGTTTTTACTGAAGCTTTCTTT.

The CDR3 loop is CASSVHQGESGYTF. The CDR3, as DNA: TGTGCCAGCAGTGTCCACCAGGGGGAATCGGGCTACACCTTC. The rearrangement uses TRBV2 and TRBJ1-2, with 7 bases fitting TRBD1. Germline loops: CDR1 SNHLY, CDR2 FYNNEI. V lost 4 bases, J lost 8 bases, and 10 bases stayed unmatched. The CDR3 length is 14 residues.

The chain joins TRBV5-8 to TRBJ2-3; D gene unclear. The length of the CDR3 is 15 residues. Germline lookup yields CDR1 SGHTS and CDR2 YDEGEE. V gave up 4 bases and J gave up 1 base, with 13 bases separating them. CDR3 sequence (DNA): TGTGCCAGCAGCCCTACTCTGGTAGGCACAGATACGCAGTATTTT. This codes for CASSPTLVGTDTQYF.

V and J are TRBV7-2 and TRBJ1-2; D possibly corresponds to TRBD1 (6 bases). This CDR3 contains 14 residues. Germline V gene data show CDR1 as SGHTA and CDR2 as FQGNSA. The germline V and J ends were trimmed by 5 bases and 4 bases, with 14 bases remaining between them. This CDR3 is CASSTYTGTYGYTF. The CDR3 nucleotides are TGTGCCAGCAGCACCTATACAGGGACCTATGGCTACACCTTC. The whole variable domain, filled in from reference TRBV7-2 and TRBJ1-2, reads GAGVSQSPSNKVTEKGKDVELRCDPISGHTALYWYRQSLGQGLEFLIYFQGNSAPDKSGLPSDRFSAERTGGSVSTLTIQRTQQEDSAVYLCASSTYTGTYGYTFGSGTRLTVV.

The chain uses TRBV7-2 and TRBJ1-5; D perhaps matches TRBD1 (5 bases). CDR1 is SGHTA, CDR2 FQGNSA, per germline. The V gene lost 5 bases and the J gene lost 7 bases, with 15 bases spanning the gap. This CDR3 is 14 amino acids long. The CDR3 here is CASSRDPTGQPQHF. The CDR3 coding sequence is TGTGCCAGCAGCCGGGACCCCACGGGGCAGCCCCAGCATTTT.

The V gene is TRBV27, the J gene TRBJ1-2; TRBD1 aligns across 7 bases. Trimming cost V 5 bases and J 2 bases; bases outside gene matches: 5. CDR3 length: 14 residues. Germline CDR1 MNHEY, CDR2 SMNVEV (reference sequence). CDR3: CASSNLGQNYGYTF. CDR3 bases: TGTGCCAGCAGTAATTTGGGACAGAACTATGGCTACACCTTC.